The rows below give T cell receptor beta chains drawn from one sample of a study of T cells in Graves' hyperthyroidism and ophthalmopathy. A single record per CDR3 protein comes from TCRdb applying MiXCR to the multiplex PCR reads. This table has approximately 400,000 distinct CDR3 sequences, about an eighth appearing once. The specimen was blood. The receptor source for this set is a man between 45 and 60 years old with Graves' ophthalmopathy. CDR3s include the opening cysteine and the closing phenylalanine or tryptophan. Fields, in order: J gene, D gene, V gene, clone size, CDR3 DNA, CDR3 protein. D genes are given only for firm matches. Only part of the rows carry a size: once, few, many, or a class if the clone is expanded.

J gene: TRBJ2-5; D gene: .; V gene: TRBV15; clone size: many; CDR3 DNA: TGTGCCACCAGCCTAAGGGGGGGTTCAGAGACCCAGTACTTC; CDR3 protein: CATSLRGGSETQYF
J gene: TRBJ2-1; D gene: .; V gene: TRBV14; clone size: few; CDR3 DNA: TGTGCCAGCAGCCAATTCGCCGGACAGCCAGGACCAAAACAGTTCTTC; CDR3 protein: CASSQFAGQPGPKQFF
J gene: TRBJ2-3; D gene: .; V gene: TRBV12-3/TRBV12-4; clone size: many; CDR3 DNA: TGTGCCAGCAGTTTAGCGAGCAGGCCCCAGGGGGGCCCAGATACGCAGTATTTT; CDR3 protein: CASSLASRPQGGPDTQYF
J gene: TRBJ2-7; D gene: TRBD2; V gene: TRBV7-6; clone size: few; CDR3 DNA: TGTGCCAGCAGCGGTCGGGCGGGAGTGGACGAGCAGTACTTC; CDR3 protein: CASSGRAGVDEQYF
J gene: TRBJ2-3; D gene: .; V gene: TRBV7-9; clone size: few; CDR3 DNA: TGTGCCAGCAGCTTAAGGCCCGTTGGCACAGATACGCAGTATTTT; CDR3 protein: CASSLRPVGTDTQYF
J gene: TRBJ2-1; D gene: .; V gene: TRBV14; clone size: many; CDR3 DNA: TGTGCCAGCAGCCAAGACGCCTTAACTGGTATTAATGAGCAGTTCTTC; CDR3 protein: CASSQDALTGINEQFF
J gene: TRBJ2-1; D gene: .; V gene: TRBV2; clone size: few; CDR3 DNA: TGTGCCAGCAGGCCGGACAGCTCCTACAATGAGCAGTTCTTC; CDR3 protein: CASRPDSSYNEQFF
J gene: TRBJ2-2; D gene: .; V gene: TRBV25-1; clone size: .; CDR3 DNA: TGTGCCAGCAGCCCTGATCGAGGCGGATCAAAGGCCGGGGAGCTGTTTTTT; CDR3 protein: CASSPDRGGSKAGELFF
J gene: TRBJ2-4; D gene: .; V gene: TRBV28; clone size: few; CDR3 DNA: TGTGCCAGCAGTTTTGCGGGGGCGCAAGCCAAAAACATTCAGTACTTC; CDR3 protein: CASSFAGAQAKNIQYF
J gene: TRBJ2-7; D gene: TRBD1; V gene: TRBV5-1; clone size: many; CDR3 DNA: TGCGCCAGCAGCAACGCCGGGACAGCCTACGAGCAGTACTTC; CDR3 protein: CASSNAGTAYEQYF
J gene: TRBJ1-1; D gene: .; V gene: TRBV6-1; clone size: .; CDR3 DNA: TGTGCCAGCAAACAGGGAGACCCTGAAGCTTTCTTT; CDR3 protein: CASKQGDPEAFF
J gene: TRBJ2-1; D gene: TRBD2; V gene: TRBV6-1; clone size: .; CDR3 DNA: TGTGCCAGCAGTGAGGTGTTAGCGGGAGCGGACAATGAGCAGTTCTTC; CDR3 protein: CASSEVLAGADNEQFF
J gene: TRBJ2-1; D gene: .; V gene: TRBV24-1; clone size: .; CDR3 DNA: TGTGCCACCAGTGACCGGATTACAGGGCCTAAGGATGAGCAGTTCTTC; CDR3 protein: CATSDRITGPKDEQFF
J gene: TRBJ2-2; D gene: TRBD1; V gene: TRBV6-5; clone size: few; CDR3 DNA: TGTGCCAGCAGTTACAGGACAGGGGCGAACACCGGGGAGCTGTTTTTT; CDR3 protein: CASSYRTGANTGELFF
J gene: TRBJ2-4; D gene: .; V gene: TRBV7-7; clone size: few; CDR3 DNA: TGTGCTAGCAGCTTAGAGAGGGAAGGCATTCAGTACTTC; CDR3 protein: CASSLEREGIQYF
J gene: TRBJ2-3; D gene: .; V gene: TRBV12-3/TRBV12-4; clone size: many; CDR3 DNA: TGTGTTTCGACCGTAAGCACAGATACGCAGTATTTT; CDR3 protein: CVSTVSTDTQYF
J gene: TRBJ1-6; D gene: .; V gene: TRBV6-6; clone size: .; CDR3 DNA: TGTGCCAGCAGTTACTCTAGCCAGGGGATTAATTCACCCCTCCACTTT; CDR3 protein: CASSYSSQGINSPLHF
J gene: TRBJ2-1; D gene: .; V gene: TRBV20-1; clone size: few; CDR3 DNA: TGCAGTGCTATCAGGAATGAGCAGTTCTTC; CDR3 protein: CSAIRNEQFF
J gene: TRBJ2-1; D gene: TRBD2; V gene: TRBV20-1; clone size: many; CDR3 DNA: TGCAGTGCTAGTGGACTAGCGTCTATTGGCAATGAGCAGTTCTTC; CDR3 protein: CSASGLASIGNEQFF
J gene: TRBJ2-7; D gene: .; V gene: TRBV19; clone size: .; CDR3 DNA: TGTGCCAGTAGTATAACTAGAAGCAGCTCCTACGAGCAGTACTTC; CDR3 protein: CASSITRSSSYEQYF
J gene: TRBJ2-1; D gene: .; V gene: TRBV10-3; clone size: many; CDR3 DNA: TGTGCCATCTTATCTGAGAGCTCCTACAATGAGCAGTTCTTC; CDR3 protein: CAILSESSYNEQFF
J gene: TRBJ2-1; D gene: TRBD2; V gene: TRBV5-5; clone size: few; CDR3 DNA: TGTGCCAGCAGCGGGAAAAACACGGCTAGCGGGAGGGCTATCTCCTACAATGAGCAGTTCTTC; CDR3 protein: CASSGKNTASGRAISYNEQFF
J gene: TRBJ1-2; D gene: .; V gene: TRBV7-9; clone size: .; CDR3 DNA: TGTGCCTGTACCGGGGGGCTTTTAAGAAATGGCTACACCTTC; CDR3 protein: CACTGGLLRNGYTF
J gene: TRBJ1-1; D gene: .; V gene: TRBV29-1; clone size: many; CDR3 DNA: TGCAGCGTTGAACACTCAGGGTTGGGGGGTTTTGAAGCTTTCTTT; CDR3 protein: CSVEHSGLGGFEAFF
J gene: TRBJ2-3; D gene: .; V gene: TRBV7-2; clone size: many; CDR3 DNA: TGTGCCACCTCCCGTGCAGATACGCAGTATTTT; CDR3 protein: CATSRADTQYF
J gene: TRBJ2-7; D gene: .; V gene: TRBV11-2; clone size: many; CDR3 DNA: TGTGCCAGCAGCTTAGTTCTGGGGGACTCCTACGAGCAGTACTTC; CDR3 protein: CASSLVLGDSYEQYF
J gene: TRBJ2-2; D gene: TRBD1; V gene: TRBV20-1; clone size: few; CDR3 DNA: TGCAGTGCTAGACGGACAGGGGGCGGCGGGGAGCTGTTTTTT; CDR3 protein: CSARRTGGGGELFF
J gene: TRBJ2-3; D gene: TRBD2; V gene: TRBV6-1; clone size: .; CDR3 DNA: TGTGCCAGCAGATGGACTAGCGGGGGCACAGATACGCAGTATTTT; CDR3 protein: CASRWTSGGTDTQYF
J gene: TRBJ1-3; D gene: .; V gene: TRBV3-1; clone size: many; CDR3 DNA: TGTGCCAGCAGCTCCGACATCTCTGGAAACACCATATATTTT; CDR3 protein: CASSSDISGNTIYF
J gene: TRBJ2-5; D gene: TRBD1; V gene: TRBV7-9; clone size: .; CDR3 DNA: TGTGCCAGCAGCTTAGTTGGGACAGTTCTTAGAGAGACCCAGTACTTC; CDR3 protein: CASSLVGTVLRETQYF
J gene: TRBJ1-1; D gene: .; V gene: TRBV6-1; clone size: .; CDR3 DNA: TGTGCCAGCATGCAGCTTACCAGGAACACTGAAGCTTTCTTT; CDR3 protein: CASMQLTRNTEAFF
J gene: TRBJ1-2; D gene: .; V gene: TRBV9; clone size: .; CDR3 DNA: TGTGCCAGCAGCGTAGGGGCCCAGGCGTATGGCTACACCTTC; CDR3 protein: CASSVGAQAYGYTF
J gene: TRBJ2-7; D gene: .; V gene: TRBV29-1; clone size: .; CDR3 DNA: TGCAGCGTTGGAATTGCAGGGATGCCAAGCGAGCAGTACTTC; CDR3 protein: CSVGIAGMPSEQYF
J gene: TRBJ1-1; D gene: .; V gene: TRBV27; clone size: many; CDR3 DNA: TGTGCCAGCTGGGCTAATGGACGGAACACTGAAGCTTTCTTT; CDR3 protein: CASWANGRNTEAFF
J gene: TRBJ2-1; D gene: .; V gene: TRBV2; clone size: many; CDR3 DNA: TGTGCCAGCAGTGAAGTGGTGGAGGAGCAGTTCTTC; CDR3 protein: CASSEVVEEQFF
J gene: TRBJ1-1; D gene: TRBD1; V gene: TRBV10-1; clone size: few; CDR3 DNA: TGCGCCAGCAGTGATCCGGGGACAGCGAACACTGAAGCTTTCTTT; CDR3 protein: CASSDPGTANTEAFF
J gene: TRBJ1-2; D gene: .; V gene: TRBV7-9; clone size: .; CDR3 DNA: TGTGCCAGCAGCTCACAGGATCACCACTCACAAACGAACTATGGCTACACCTTC; CDR3 protein: CASSSQDHHSQTNYGYTF
J gene: TRBJ2-5; D gene: .; V gene: TRBV11-2; clone size: many; CDR3 DNA: TGTGCCAGCAGCTTATTGATAGGGCAAGAGACCCAGTACTTC; CDR3 protein: CASSLLIGQETQYF
J gene: TRBJ2-1; D gene: .; V gene: TRBV6-1; clone size: many; CDR3 DNA: TGTGCCAGCAGCGATGCGTTCTCCTACAATGAGCAGTTCTTC; CDR3 protein: CASSDAFSYNEQFF
J gene: TRBJ2-5; D gene: .; V gene: TRBV7-7; clone size: many; CDR3 DNA: TGTGCTAGCAGCCTCCGGACAGCCCAAGAGACCCAGTACTTC; CDR3 protein: CASSLRTAQETQYF
J gene: TRBJ1-2; D gene: .; V gene: TRBV20-1; clone size: .; CDR3 DNA: TGCAGTGCCGAGGGGGACCAGTATGGCTACACCTTC; CDR3 protein: CSAEGDQYGYTF
J gene: TRBJ2-3; D gene: .; V gene: TRBV6-1; clone size: many; CDR3 DNA: TGTGCCAGCAGTGATCCAGTCGTTGCAGATACGCAGTATTTT; CDR3 protein: CASSDPVVADTQYF
J gene: TRBJ1-2; D gene: TRBD1; V gene: TRBV30; clone size: many; CDR3 DNA: TGTGCCTGGACGGAGGGACAGGGTCGCGGTGGCTACACCTTC; CDR3 protein: CAWTEGQGRGGYTF
J gene: TRBJ2-1; D gene: TRBD1; V gene: TRBV18; clone size: many; CDR3 DNA: TGTGCCAGCTCACCAGAGTCGGGACAGAAGTTCTTC; CDR3 protein: CASSPESGQKFF
J gene: TRBJ2-7; D gene: TRBD2; V gene: TRBV5-5; clone size: many; CDR3 DNA: TGTGCCAGCAGCCAGGGGCTAGCGGGAGGCCGCCTCTACGAGCAGTACTTC; CDR3 protein: CASSQGLAGGRLYEQYF
J gene: TRBJ1-1; D gene: .; V gene: TRBV2; clone size: .; CDR3 DNA: TGTGCCAGCAGTGAGGAGGGGCGTATGAACACTGAAGCTTTCTTT; CDR3 protein: CASSEEGRMNTEAFF
J gene: TRBJ2-1; D gene: .; V gene: TRBV11-2; clone size: many; CDR3 DNA: TGTGCCAGCATAGGGGACGGGCCTCGCGGTGAGCAGTTCTTC; CDR3 protein: CASIGDGPRGEQFF
J gene: TRBJ2-7; D gene: .; V gene: TRBV18; clone size: many; CDR3 DNA: TGTGCCAGCTCACCGACTAGTTTCTACGAGCAGTACTTC; CDR3 protein: CASSPTSFYEQYF
J gene: TRBJ2-1; D gene: .; V gene: TRBV24-1; clone size: many; CDR3 DNA: TGTGCCACCAGTGATCCACAGGGTAGCGATGAGCAGTTCTTC; CDR3 protein: CATSDPQGSDEQFF
J gene: TRBJ2-3; D gene: TRBD2; V gene: TRBV28; clone size: many; CDR3 DNA: TGTGCCAGCCTTGGACTAGCGGGAGGAGATACGCAGTATTTT; CDR3 protein: CASLGLAGGDTQYF
J gene: TRBJ2-7; D gene: TRBD2; V gene: TRBV12-3/TRBV12-4; clone size: many; CDR3 DNA: TGTGCCAGCACAACTAGCGGGGAGGGGGCCCGACGCGAGCAGTACTTC; CDR3 protein: CASTTSGEGARREQYF
J gene: TRBJ2-1; D gene: TRBD2; V gene: TRBV11-2; clone size: many; CDR3 DNA: TGTGCCAGCAGCCCTCCGGGACTAGCGGGGCACAATGAGCAGTTCTTC; CDR3 protein: CASSPPGLAGHNEQFF
J gene: TRBJ1-1; D gene: TRBD1; V gene: TRBV6-1; clone size: .; CDR3 DNA: TGTGCCAGCAACTTCCCGGGACAGGGAGCCACTGAAGCTTTCTTT; CDR3 protein: CASNFPGQGATEAFF
J gene: TRBJ2-7; D gene: .; V gene: TRBV5-1; clone size: few; CDR3 DNA: TGCGCCAGCAGCTTGGTTGCTGGGGGCCGGTACGAGCAGTACTTC; CDR3 protein: CASSLVAGGRYEQYF
J gene: TRBJ2-3; D gene: TRBD2; V gene: TRBV12-3/TRBV12-4; clone size: many; CDR3 DNA: TGTGCCAGCAGTTCGGCTAGCGGGAGCACAGATACGCAGTATTTT; CDR3 protein: CASSSASGSTDTQYF
J gene: TRBJ2-1; D gene: .; V gene: TRBV14; clone size: .; CDR3 DNA: TGTGCCAGCAGCCAGCAACTCCCGAGCTCCTACAATGAGCAGTTCTTC; CDR3 protein: CASSQQLPSSYNEQFF